This TCR beta chain was observed in a study of PD-1 blockade in classical Hodgkin lymphoma. Sequenced by immunoSEQ multiplex PCR; TCRdb stores in-frame clones only, minus some. The sample has about 110,000 clones; about 88% are singletons. Every one of the patients relapsed after autologous stem cell transplantation (brentuximab vedotin exposure was variable). The CDR3 is 16 amino acids. The germline gives CDR1 MNHEY, CDR2 SMNVEV (reference sequence). After removal of 3 bases from V and 6 bases from J, the junction contained 6 bases not matched to a gene. The receptor was isolated from a human donor with classical Hodgkin lymphoma. The source was peripheral blood mononuclear cells (PBMCs), collected before the second cycle of nivolumab. The chain recombines TRBV27 with TRBJ2-1, with TRBD2 matching 12 bases. CDR3 in DNA: TGTGCCAGCAGTTTCCGGACTAGCGGGACAGGCAATGAGCAGTTCTTC. It codes for CASSFRTSGTGNEQFF.